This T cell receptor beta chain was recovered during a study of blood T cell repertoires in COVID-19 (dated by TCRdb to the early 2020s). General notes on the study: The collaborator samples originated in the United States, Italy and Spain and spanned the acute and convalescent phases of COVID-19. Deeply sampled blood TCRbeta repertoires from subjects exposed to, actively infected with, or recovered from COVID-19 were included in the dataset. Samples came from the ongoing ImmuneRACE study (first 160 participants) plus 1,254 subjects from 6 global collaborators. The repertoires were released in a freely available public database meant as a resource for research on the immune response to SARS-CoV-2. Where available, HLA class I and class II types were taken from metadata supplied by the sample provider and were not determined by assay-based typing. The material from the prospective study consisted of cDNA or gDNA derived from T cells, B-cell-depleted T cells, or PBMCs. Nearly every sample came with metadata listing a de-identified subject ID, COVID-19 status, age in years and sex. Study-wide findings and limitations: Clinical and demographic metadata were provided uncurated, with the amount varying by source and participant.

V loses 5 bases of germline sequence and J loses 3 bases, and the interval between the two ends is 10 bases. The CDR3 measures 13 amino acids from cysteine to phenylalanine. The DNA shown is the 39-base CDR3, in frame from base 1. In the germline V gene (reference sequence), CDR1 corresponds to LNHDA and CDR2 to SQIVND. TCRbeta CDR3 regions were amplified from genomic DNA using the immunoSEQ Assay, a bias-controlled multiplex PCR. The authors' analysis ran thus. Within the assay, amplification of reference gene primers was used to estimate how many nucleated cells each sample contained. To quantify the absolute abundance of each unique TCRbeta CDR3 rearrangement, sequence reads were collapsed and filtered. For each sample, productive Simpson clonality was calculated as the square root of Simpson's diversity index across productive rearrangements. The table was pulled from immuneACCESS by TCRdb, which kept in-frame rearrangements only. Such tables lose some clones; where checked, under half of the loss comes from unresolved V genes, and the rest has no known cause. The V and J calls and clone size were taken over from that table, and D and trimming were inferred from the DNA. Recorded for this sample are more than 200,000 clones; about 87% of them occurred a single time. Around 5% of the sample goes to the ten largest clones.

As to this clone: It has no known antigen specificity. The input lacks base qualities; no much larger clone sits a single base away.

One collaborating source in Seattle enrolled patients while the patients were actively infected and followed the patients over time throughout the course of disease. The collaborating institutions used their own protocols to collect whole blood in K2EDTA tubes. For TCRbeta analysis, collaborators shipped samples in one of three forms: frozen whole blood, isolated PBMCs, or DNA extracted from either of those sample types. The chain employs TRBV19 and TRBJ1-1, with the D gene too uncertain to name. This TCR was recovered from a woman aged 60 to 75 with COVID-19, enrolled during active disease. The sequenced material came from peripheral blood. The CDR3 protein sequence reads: CASSALRDTEAFF. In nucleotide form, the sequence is TGTGCCAGTAGTGCCCTGAGGGACACTGAAGCTTTCTTT.